This T cell receptor (beta chain) was sequenced during a study of Graves' ophthalmopathy and Graves' hyperthyroidism. CDR3 regions of TCR beta were amplified from RNA transcripts. HTBI-primed first-round RT-PCR preceded second-round multiplex PCR. One entry per CDR3 protein results from TCRdb running MiXCR on the multiplex PCR reads. The sample records almost 750,000 distinct CDR3 sequences, around 40% being singletons. This clonotype was seen repeatedly, ten times or more. Antigen specificity is unknown. General observations from the study: A majority of expanded thyroid clonotypes exceeding 0.001 frequency were likewise present in blood.

The CDR3 extends over 15 amino acids. Germline CDR1 is SGHVS and CDR2 is FQNEAQ. After removal of 3 bases from V and 4 bases from J, the junction contained 6 bases not matched to a gene. Sequenced input: peripheral blood. This sequence joins TRBV7-8 and TRBJ1-2, with TRBD1 identical over 9 bases. This clonotype originated in an adult man with Graves' ophthalmopathy. CDR3 nucleotides: TGTGCCAGCAGCTTGGGACAGGGTGGAGGCTATGGCTACACCTTC. This encodes CASSLGQGGGYGYTF.